A single sample is the source of the 5 T cell receptor beta chains below, sequenced in a study of T cell repertoires in cytomegalovirus infection. What these receptors recognize is not known. TCRdb ran MiXCR on the reads and lists one entry per CDR3 protein. This sample has roughly 130,000 distinct CDR3 sequences; under 30% occur once, and the top ten carry 30% to 35%. Sequenced material: PBMCs, sequenced either directly or after in vitro stimulation (not recorded which). These receptors all stem from a human donor in good health (CMV status not recorded). Some clones in this sample may be carry-over from other donors' samples.

This clonotype was detected many times. The chain recombines TRBV7-8 with TRBJ1-1, with D uncertain. This CDR3 region has 11 residues. From germline, CDR1 is SGHVS and CDR2 FQNEAQ. The V and J ends lost 5 bases and 6 bases respectively, with 7 bases between them. Here the CDR3 reads CASSGRAEAFF. The DNA of the CDR3 is TGTGCCAGCAGCGGTAGAGCTGAAGCTTTCTTT.

The chain uses TRBV18 and TRBJ2-1; tentatively, D is TRBD2 (6 bases). The length of the CDR3 is 18 residues. Germline CDR1 is KGHSH and CDR2 is LQKENI. V was pared by 3 bases and J by 3 bases, with 21 bases between. CDR3 loop: CASSPNVGGDGGYNEQFF. Here the CDR3 DNA reads TGTGCCAGCTCACCCAACGTCGGGGGAGATGGAGGCTACAATGAGCAGTTCTTC.

DNA for the CDR3: TGTGCCACCAGCCGATCGACAGTAGCTAACTATGGCTACACCTTC. It translates to CATSRSTVANYGYTF. The chain uses TRBV15 and TRBJ1-2, with D tentatively TRBD1 (5 bases). Per the germline V gene, CDR1 is LNHNV and CDR2 is YYDKDF (reference sequence). This CDR3 comprises 15 residues. With 5 bases removed from V and 0 bases from J, the gap between germline ends came to 13 bases. The full variable domain, with the rest looked up from reference TRBV15 and TRBJ1-2, is DAMVIQNPRYQVTQFGKPVTLSCSQTLNHNVMYWYQQKSSQAPKLLFHYYDKDFNNEADTPDNFQSRRPNTSFCFLDIRSPGLGDTAMYLCATSRSTVANYGYTFGSGTRLTVV.

The sample holds many counts of this clonotype. The rearrangement joins TRBV7-2 to TRBJ2-5; no reliable D call. This CDR3 region has 11 residues. Germline V gene sequence: CDR1 SGHTA, CDR2 FQGNSA. V was clipped by 5 bases and J by 4 bases, with 5 bases between them. The CDR3 protein is CASSPLETQYF. The CDR3 DNA sequence: TGTGCCAGCAGCCCCCTAGAGACCCAGTACTTC.

The chain has TRBV5-4 and TRBJ1-1, with 9 bases identical to TRBD1. There are 13 residues in the CDR3. The trim removed 3 bases at V and 10 bases at J, leaving 7 bases unmatched. The germline gives CDR1 SGHNT, CDR2 YYREEE (reference sequence). This CDR3 is CASSSGTGQVAFF. The CDR3 nucleotides read TGTGCCAGCAGCTCCGGGACAGGGCAAGTAGCTTTCTTT.